The 30 T cell receptor beta chains presented below share a single source sample, sequenced in a study of shared clonotypes between healthy human individuals (dated by TCRdb to 2020 to 2022). The protocol used for the library was the immunoSEQ multiplex PCR assay. TCRdb took this table from immuneACCESS and kept in-frame rearrangements with V and J called. Such tables lack part of the clones; where checked against another copy, unresolved V genes explain under half of the gap, and the rest is unexplained. This sample has about 1.4 million clones in its table, and approximately 96% of those were observed once. The ten biggest clones cover approximately 1.1% of the sample. Sequenced: naive CD4+ T cells sorted from blood. The cell subset or site label of this sample denotes: CD45RA+ positively selected. All receptors derive from a man between 25 and 39 years old in good health.

The chain joins TRBV7-8 to TRBJ2-1, with D uncertain. The V end was cut by 2 bases, the J end by 8 bases, with 10 bases between. The germline gives CDR1 SGHVS, CDR2 FQNEAQ. This CDR3 region has 13 residues. CDR3 in amino acids: CASSLLLGHEQFF. As DNA, the CDR3 is TGTGCCAGCAGCTTACTTCTAGGGCATGAGCAGTTCTTC.

The chain carries TRBV30 and TRBJ2-7, with 7 bases matching TRBD2. Germline V gene sequence: CDR1 GTSNPN, CDR2 SVGIG (reference sequence). The CDR3 covers 15 residues. Losses at the gene ends were 3 bases for V and 4 bases for J; bases not matched to a gene: 12. Here the CDR3 reads CAWRWGEGLGYEQYF. The CDR3 DNA follows: TGTGCCTGGAGGTGGGGGGAGGGCCTCGGATACGAGCAGTACTTC. The whole variable domain, filled in from reference TRBV30 and TRBJ2-7, reads SQTIHQWPATLVQPVGSPLSLECTVEGTSNPNLYWYRQAAGRGLQLLFYSVGIGQISSEVPQNLSASRPQDRQFILSSKKLLLSDSGFYLCAWRWGEGLGYEQYFGPGTRLTVT.

The chain joins TRBV29-1 to TRBJ2-6; D is possibly TRBD1 (6 bases). The germline V and J ends were trimmed by 6 bases and 1 base, with 7 bases remaining between them. The length of the CDR3 is 13 residues. Germline loops: CDR1 SQVTM, CDR2 ANQGSEA. In DNA form, the CDR3 reads TGCAGCGTGGGGGCTTCTGGGGCCAACGTCCTGACTTTC. Its translation: CSVGASGANVLTF.

Here the CDR3 DNA reads TGTGCCACCGGGGAAGGGAATGAAAAACTGTTTTTT. Its translation is CATGEGNEKLFF. The chain has TRBV18 and TRBJ1-4; D remains ambiguous. The CDR3 runs to 12 residues. Looked up from germline, CDR1 is KGHSH and CDR2 is LQKENI. V lost 10 bases, J lost 5 bases, and 11 bases lay in between. Full variable domain (rest looked up from reference TRBV18 and TRBJ1-4): NAGVMQNPRHLVRRRGQEARLRCSPMKGHSHVYWYRQLPEEGLKFMVYLQKENIIDESGMPKERFSAEFPKEGPSILRIQQVVRGDSAAYFCATGEGNEKLFFGSGTQLSVL.

The chain joins TRBV2 to TRBJ2-5; TRBD2 is a possible D gene (6 bases). The CDR3 is made up of 15 amino acids. The germline CDR1 and CDR2 sequences are SNHLY and FYNNEI. V shed 6 bases and J shed 4 bases, with 18 bases lying between them. In nucleotides, the CDR3 is TGTGCCAGCAGGGCGACCGGGACTGAGGGAGAGACCCAGTACTTC. The encoded protein is CASRATGTEGETQYF. The full variable domain, its missing parts supplied by reference TRBV2 and TRBJ2-5, is EPEVTQTPSHQVTQMGQEVILRCVPISNHLYFYWYRQILGQKVEFLVSFYNNEISEKSEIFDDQFSVERPDGSNFTLKIRSTKLEDSAMYFCASRATGTEGETQYFGPGTRLLVL.

The rearrangement joins TRBV6-5 to TRBJ2-1; 10 positions match TRBD2. This CDR3 is 15 amino acids long. V shed 6 bases, J shed 8 bases, and the junction held 10 bases outside the gene matches. Germline CDR1 and CDR2: MNHEY and SVGAGI. CDR3 bases: TGTGCCAGCAGCCGTACTAGCGGGATTAGCTATGAGCAGTTCTTC. Protein: CASSRTSGISYEQFF.

A word on this clone: The sample carries other DNA sequences with the same CDR3. The chain combines TRBV5-1 with TRBJ1-1; a possible D gene is TRBD1 (5 bases). Germline V lookup: CDR1 SGHRS, CDR2 YFSETQ. Trimming pared 0 bases from V and 4 bases from J, leaving 10 bases between. The CDR3 length is 14 residues. In DNA, the CDR3 is TGCGCCAGCAGCTTGGTTCAGGGAAGCACTGAAGCTTTCTTT. Residues: CASSLVQGSTEAFF.

V and J are TRBV7-2 and TRBJ2-5, with 8 nucleotides matching TRBD2. The germline V gene has CDR1 SGHTA and CDR2 FQGNSA. Trimming removed 5 bases from V and 6 bases from J; junction bases left unmatched: 11. The CDR3 spans 15 residues. The CDR3 coding sequence is TGTGCCAGCAGCGCTGAGCGGGAGTCTTGGCAGACCCAGTACTTC. Its protein is CASSAERESWQTQYF. Complete variable domain (other parts from reference TRBV7-2 and TRBJ2-5): GAGVSQSPSNKVTEKGKDVELRCDPISGHTALYWYRQSLGQGLEFLIYFQGNSAPDKSGLPSDRFSAERTGGSVSTLTIQRTQQEDSAVYLCASSAERESWQTQYFGPGTRLLVL.

V gene TRBV27 combines with J gene TRBJ2-2; D not resolved. Germline CDR1 is MNHEY and CDR2 is SMNVEV (reference sequence). The V gene lost 5 bases and the J gene lost 6 bases, with 13 bases spanning the gap. The CDR3 length is 14 residues. CDR3 sequence (DNA): TGTGCCAGCAGTCCCCGACCCGGGTCCGGGGAGCTGTTTTTT. Protein product: CASSPRPGSGELFF.

CDR3 in amino acids: CASSQVRSRAGANVLTF. The CDR3, as DNA: TGCGCCAGCAGCCAAGTGAGGTCGAGGGCCGGGGCCAACGTCCTGACTTTC. V is TRBV4-3 and J is TRBJ2-6, with D possibly matching TRBD2 (5 bases). V was clipped by 1 base and J by 4 bases, with 14 bases between them. This CDR3 has 17 amino acids. CDR1 and CDR2 from the germline V gene are LGHNA and YSLEER.

The chain uses TRBV5-1 and TRBJ2-6; D is tentatively TRBD1 or TRBD2 (5 bases each). Germline CDR1 reads SGHRS; CDR2 reads YFSETQ. The CDR3 is made up of 16 amino acids. Between the trimmed V and J ends, which lost 4 bases and 0 bases, there was a span of 11 bases. CDR3 nucleotides: TGCGCCAGCAGCCGGGACGGACACTCTGGGGCCAACGTCCTGACTTTC. Translating it yields CASSRDGHSGANVLTF.

The CDR3 here is CASTRTGIEDTQYF. The CDR3 bases are TGTGCCAGCACCCGGACAGGGATCGAAGATACGCAGTATTTT. The chain uses TRBV2 and TRBJ2-3; 8 bases map to TRBD1. V was pared by 7 bases and J by 5 bases, with 8 bases of the junction left unmatched. The V gene's germline CDR1 is SNHLY and CDR2 FYNNEI. This CDR3 has 14 amino acids.

The chain couples TRBV28 to TRBJ2-7, with 8 bases matching TRBD1. The CDR3 extends over 13 amino acids. V lost 8 bases and J lost 2; bases outside the gene matches: 5. The germline gives CDR1 MDHEN, CDR2 SYDVKM. The CDR3 here is CASFGQGAYEQYF. CDR3 nucleotides: TGTGCCAGCTTTGGACAGGGCGCCTACGAGCAGTACTTC. Filled out from reference TRBV28 and TRBJ2-7, the complete variable domain reads DVKVTQSSRYLVKRTGEKVFLECVQDMDHENMFWYRQDPGLGLRLIYFSYDVKMKEKGDIPEGYSVSREKKERFSLILESASTNQTSMYLCASFGQGAYEQYFGPGTRLTVT.

This chain uses TRBV27 with TRBJ2-5; unclear D gene. Trimming pared 0 bases from V and 3 bases from J, leaving 2 bases between. From germline, CDR1 is MNHEY and CDR2 SMNVEV (reference sequence). This CDR3 region has 12 residues. CDR3 loop: CASSLSKETQYF. DNA for the CDR3: TGTGCCAGCAGTTTATCGAAAGAGACCCAGTACTTC.

As DNA, the CDR3 is TGTGCCAGCAGCGTAGATGGTGACCCACCTCCGCAAGACTACGAGCAGTACTTC. Amino acids: CASSVDGDPPPQDYEQYF. The V call is TRBV9, the J call TRBJ2-7; D is unresolved. The CDR3 loop spans 18 amino acids. Trimming stripped 0 bases from V and 3 bases from J, with 22 bases between. Germline assignment: CDR1 SGDLS and CDR2 YYNGEE. The full variable domain, in which reference TRBV9 and TRBJ2-7 provide the parts outside the CDR3, is DSGVTQTPKHLITATGQRVTLRCSPRSGDLSVYWYQQSLDQGLQFLIQYYNGEERAKGNILERFSAQQFPDLHSELNLSSLELGDSALYFCASSVDGDPPPQDYEQYFGPGTRLTVT.

Concerning this clone itself: This same CDR3 is encoded by further DNA sequences in the sample. The J gene is TRBJ2-5, the V gene TRBV2; no clear D. This CDR3 contains 12 residues. Trimming removed 4 bases at V and 4 bases at J, with 7 bases between. Germline values: CDR1 SNHLY, CDR2 FYNNEI. This chain's CDR3 is CASSGGRETQYF. The DNA of the CDR3 is TGTGCCAGCAGTGGTGGTCGAGAGACCCAGTACTTC.

The genes are TRBV10-3 and TRBJ2-7, with D possibly being TRBD1 (6 bases). V gave up 4 bases and J gave up 2 bases, with 12 bases separating them. The CDR3 has 14 amino acids. Germline V gives CDR1 ENHRY, CDR2 SYGVKD. The CDR3 nucleotides read TGTGCCATCAGTGGGGACACGGTGCCCTACGAGCAGTACTTC. It encodes CAISGDTVPYEQYF.

The chain combines TRBV7-3 with TRBJ2-7; D perhaps matches TRBD1 (5 bases). V was shortened by 1 base and J by 2 bases, with 9 bases between the two germline ends. Germline lookup yields CDR1 SGHTA and CDR2 FQGTGA. This CDR3 has 14 residues. CDR3 protein: CASSLRQRTYEQYF. The CDR3 nucleotides are TGTGCCAGCAGCTTAAGACAGCGTACCTACGAGCAGTACTTC.

The V gene is TRBV28, the J gene TRBJ2-7; D may be TRBD1 (6 bases). Between the trimmed V and J ends, which lost 8 bases and 2 bases, there was a span of 13 bases. Germline V gene lookup returns CDR1 MDHEN and CDR2 SYDVKM. The CDR3 length is 13 residues. The CDR3 nucleotides are TGTGCCAGCGGTCCCAGGGGTCCCTACGAGCAGTACTTC. Translated, it gives CASGPRGPYEQYF.

Concerning this clone: The sample has other DNA sequences that encode this CDR3 too. The chain joins TRBV19 to TRBJ2-3; TRBD2 matches at 11 bases. This CDR3 contains 16 residues. V trimming: 3 bases; J trimming: 3 bases; junction bases outside the gene matches: 5. Germline V gene data show CDR1 as LNHDA and CDR2 as SQIVND (reference sequence). The CDR3, as DNA: TGTGCCAGTAGTATCTTAGCGGGAGGGCGAACAGATACGCAGTATTTT. Protein sequence: CASSILAGGRTDTQYF.

V is TRBV5-1 and J is TRBJ2-1, with D perhaps being TRBD1 or TRBD2 (5 bases each). Germline lookup yields CDR1 SGHRS and CDR2 YFSETQ. This CDR3 has 16 amino acids. Trimming cost V 4 bases and J 2 bases, with 16 bases left between them. In nucleotides, the CDR3 is TGCGCCAGCAGCCCTCGTTTTGGGGGACCCTACAATGAGCAGTTCTTC. Its translation: CASSPRFGGPYNEQFF.

The CDR3 is CASRREWVTGELFF. DNA for the CDR3: TGTGCCAGCAGGCGGGAGTGGGTCACCGGGGAGCTGTTTTTT. The V call is TRBV2, the J call TRBJ2-2; 7 nucleotides align to TRBD2. The CDR3 is 14 residues long. CDR1 SNHLY and CDR2 FYNNEI come from the germline V gene. V shed 6 bases and J 4 bases; nucleotides not matched to a gene: 5.

The chain recombines TRBV5-1 with TRBJ1-2, with a weak D call TRBD1 (5 bases). This CDR3 is 14 amino acids long. CDR1 is SGHRS, CDR2 YFSETQ, per germline. Trimming removed 2 bases from V and 5 bases from J, with 13 bases in between. CDR3 residues: CASSFGDSAYGYTF. As DNA, the CDR3 is TGCGCCAGCAGCTTTGGAGACAGCGCGTATGGCTACACCTTC.

V is TRBV5-4 and J is TRBJ1-2; 7 bases align to TRBD1. The germline gives CDR1 SGHNT, CDR2 YYREEE (reference sequence). The CDR3 runs 16 residues. The V and J ends lost 4 bases and 8 bases, in that order; junction bases with no gene match: 17. As DNA, the CDR3 is TGTGCCAGCAGCAAACCGGAACAGGGGCAGGCGGAAGGCTACACCTTC. This translates into CASSKPEQGQAEGYTF.

The rearrangement links TRBV5-1 to TRBJ1-2, with 7 bases fitting TRBD1. In germline, CDR1 is SGHRS, CDR2 YFSETQ. J gave up 8 bases and V 5 bases, and 9 bases lay outside the gene matches. This CDR3 has 13 residues. The CDR3 DNA is TGCGCCAGCAGTGTAACAGGGGAGGTCGGCTACACCTTC. Its protein product is CASSVTGEVGYTF.

The gene calls are TRBV19 and TRBJ1-1; D may be TRBD1 (6 bases). Germline assignment: CDR1 LNHDA and CDR2 SQIVND (reference sequence). With 3 bases removed from V and 6 bases from J, the gap between germline ends came to 11 bases. CDR3 size: 13 residues. The CDR3, as DNA: TGTGCCAGTAGTATCCGGGGGCTCTCTGAAGCTTTCTTT. Its translation is CASSIRGLSEAFF.

Remarks on this clone: Other DNA variants within this sample encode the same CDR3. This chain connects TRBV29-1 to TRBJ2-3, with 12 bases identical to TRBD2. The J segment lost 2 bases and the V segment lost 4 bases, leaving 4 bases of the junction unmatched. The CDR3 loop spans 15 amino acids. Germline V gives CDR1 SQVTM, CDR2 ANQGSEA. CDR3 nucleotides: TGCAGCGTTGCTGGACTAGCGGGGTCCACAGATACGCAGTATTTT. Amino acid sequence: CSVAGLAGSTDTQYF.

V gene TRBV7-9 combines with J gene TRBJ2-7; tentative D call: TRBD1 (5 bases). Deletions cut 6 bases from V and 2 bases from J, with 11 bases between. This CDR3 contains 13 residues. Germline V gives CDR1 SEHNR, CDR2 FQNEAQ (reference sequence). CDR3 coding DNA: TGTGCCAGCAGTCCGGCCAGGGCCTACGAGCAGTACTTC. This encodes CASSPARAYEQYF.

The chain joins TRBV6-5 to TRBJ2-5; TRBD1 aligns across 10 bases. The CDR3 consists of 15 residues. Looked up from germline, CDR1 is MNHEY and CDR2 is SVGAGI. V lost 7 bases and J lost 5; bases outside the gene matches: 10. CDR3 region: CASIRQGARGETQYF. DNA of the CDR3: TGTGCCAGCATTCGACAGGGGGCCCGCGGGGAGACCCAGTACTTC.

This chain uses TRBV28 with TRBJ2-1; D gene ambiguous. This CDR3 is built from 14 residues. Trimming pared 3 bases from V and 2 bases from J, leaving 8 bases between. Germline assignment: CDR1 MDHEN and CDR2 SYDVKM. This chain's CDR3 is CASSFGAAYNEQFF. The CDR3 DNA is TGTGCCAGCAGTTTTGGCGCCGCCTACAATGAGCAGTTCTTC.